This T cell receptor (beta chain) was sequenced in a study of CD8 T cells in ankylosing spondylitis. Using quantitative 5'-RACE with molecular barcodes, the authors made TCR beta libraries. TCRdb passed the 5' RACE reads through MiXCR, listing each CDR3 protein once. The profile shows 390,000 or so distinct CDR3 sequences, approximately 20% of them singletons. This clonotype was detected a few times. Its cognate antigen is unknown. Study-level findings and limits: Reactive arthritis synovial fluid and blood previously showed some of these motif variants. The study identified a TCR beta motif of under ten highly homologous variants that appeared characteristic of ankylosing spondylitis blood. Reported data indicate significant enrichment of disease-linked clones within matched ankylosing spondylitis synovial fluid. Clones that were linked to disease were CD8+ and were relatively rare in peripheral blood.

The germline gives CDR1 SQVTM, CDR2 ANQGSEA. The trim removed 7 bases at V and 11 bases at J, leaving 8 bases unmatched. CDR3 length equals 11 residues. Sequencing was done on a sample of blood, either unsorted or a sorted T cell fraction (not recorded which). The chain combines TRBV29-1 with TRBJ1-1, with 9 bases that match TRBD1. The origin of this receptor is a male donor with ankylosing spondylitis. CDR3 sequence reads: CSGGQGKVAFF. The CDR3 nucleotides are TGCAGCGGGGGACAGGGAAAAGTTGCTTTCTTT.